This TCR beta chain was obtained from a study of T cell changes during pregnancy in multiple sclerosis. Data came from immunoSEQ multiplex PCR; TCRdb stores just in-frame clones and leaves some out. This table holds under 50,000 clones, about 91% found once. The germline V gene has CDR1 MGHRA and CDR2 YSYEKL. V lost 1 base, J lost 14 bases, and 8 bases stayed unmatched. There are 15 residues in the CDR3. This clonotype originated in a female donor with multiple sclerosis, enrolled in a pregnancy study. V and J are TRBV4-1 and TRBJ2-1; 13 bases are a match to TRBD2. Material: CD4+ T cells from peripheral blood mononuclear cells, obtained in the third trimester of pregnancy. The CDR3 is CASSQVTPLAGGEFF. Here the CDR3 DNA reads TGCGCCAGCAGCCAAGTAACCCCACTAGCGGGAGGGGAGTTCTTC.